The next 10 T cell receptor beta chains were all read from a single sample in a study of human T cells and chemical hapten exposure. TCRdb re-derived calls from the RACE reads in MiXCR, one entry per CDR3 protein. The sample has 85,000 to 100,000 distinct CDR3 sequences; roughly an eighth are singletons. This sample's time point: patch test 1, 2 weeks after DPC sensitization. Treatment here: therapeutic diphenylcyclopropenone sensitization with weekly scalp DPC. Sample: whole blood, taken in connection with sensitization to the hapten diphenylcyclopropenone (DPC). The receptors were gathered from a woman between 35 and 50 years old with alopecia areata. Some clones in this sample may be carry-over from other donors' samples.

The rearrangement links TRBV24-1 to TRBJ2-1; 7 nucleotides line up with TRBD1. CDR1 is KGHDR, CDR2 SFDVKD, per germline. V trimming: 3 bases; J trimming: 9 bases; junction bases outside the gene matches: 7. The CDR3 is made up of 14 amino acids. The DNA of the CDR3 is TGTGCCACCAGTGATCGACAGGGAATTAGTGAGCAGTTCTTC. Protein sequence: CATSDRQGISEQFF.

This clonotype was counted between two and nine times. This rearrangement joins TRBV21-1 to TRBJ1-3; no check of the table's D call, TRBD1, against the DNA was made. TRBV21-1 is deemed a pseudogene. The CDR3 runs to 15 residues. The CDR3 nucleotides read TGTGCCAGCAGCAAGAACAGGGGAGGAGGAAACACCATATATTTT. It is translated as CASSKNRGGGNTIYF.

The gene calls are TRBV3-1 and TRBJ1-1; possible D gene TRBD1, 5 bases. CDR1 LGHDT and CDR2 YNNKEL come from the germline V gene (reference sequence). The CDR3 is 16 residues long. Trimming stripped 2 bases from V and 2 bases from J, with 15 bases between. CDR3 region: CASSQSTGVINTEAFF. In nucleotides, the CDR3 is TGTGCCAGCAGCCAATCAACGGGGGTAATCAACACTGAAGCTTTCTTT.

This clonotype was detected ten times or more. V gene TRBV7-9 combines with J gene TRBJ2-7; D might be TRBD1 or TRBD2, each matching 7 bases. V was cut by 2 bases and J by 3 bases, with 14 bases left in between. The V gene's germline CDR1 is SEHNR and CDR2 FQNEAQ (reference sequence). This CDR3 region has 15 residues. The CDR3 bases are TGTGCCAGCAGCTTACTGGCAGGGGGGGACTACGAGCAGTACTTC. This gives the protein CASSLLAGGDYEQYF.

The J gene is TRBJ1-6, the V gene TRBV7-6, with D tentatively TRBD1 (5 bases). The germline V gene has CDR1 SGHVS and CDR2 FNYEAQ. This CDR3 is 18 amino acids long. The V and J ends lost 1 base and 0 bases respectively, with 13 bases between them. CDR3 sequence reads: CASSLVTPGTSYNSPLHF. Here the CDR3 DNA reads TGTGCCAGCAGCTTAGTAACTCCGGGGACCTCCTATAATTCACCCCTCCACTTT.

The rearrangement links TRBV7-2 to TRBJ1-6; 7 nucleotides match TRBD1. The junction had 7 bases not matched to a gene; V was cut back by 5 bases and J by 6 bases. Germline V CDR1 and CDR2: SGHTA, FQGNSA. This CDR3 region has 15 residues. The CDR3 sequence: CASSVQGVGNSPLHF. CDR3 coding DNA: TGTGCCAGCAGCGTTCAGGGGGTCGGTAATTCACCCCTCCACTTT.

The gene calls are TRBV5-1 and TRBJ2-1, with 10 bases identical to TRBD1. Germline V lookup: CDR1 SGHRS, CDR2 YFSETQ. This CDR3 is built from 14 residues. V shed 4 bases, J shed 8 bases, and the junction held 6 bases outside the gene matches. The CDR3 region is CASSPGQGIDEQFF. CDR3 bases: TGCGCCAGCAGCCCGGGACAGGGGATCGATGAGCAGTTCTTC.

This clonotype came up many times. The chain has TRBV5-1 and TRBJ2-3; D perhaps matches TRBD1 (6 bases). Germline-derived CDR1 and CDR2 are SGHRS and YFSETQ. With 4 bases removed from V and 2 bases from J, the gap between germline ends came to 26 bases. The CDR3 runs 19 residues. The CDR3 DNA follows: TGCGCCAGCAGCCTCGGGACACCCTCGCCGTGGGGCTTCACAGATACGCAGTATTTT. Translating it yields CASSLGTPSPWGFTDTQYF. The complete variable domain, with remaining parts taken from reference TRBV5-1 and TRBJ2-3, reads KAGVTQTPRYLIKTRGQQVTLSCSPISGHRSVSWYQQTPGQGLQFLFEYFSETQRNKGNFPGRFSGRQFSNSRSEMNVSTLELGDSALYLCASSLGTPSPWGFTDTQYFGPGTRLTVL.

This clonotype came up a few times. The rearrangement links TRBV7-9 to TRBJ1-6, with a tentative D call TRBD1 (5 bases). The germline V gene encodes CDR1 SEHNR and CDR2 FQNEAQ (reference sequence). The CDR3 is 14 residues long. V lost 5 bases and J lost 6, with 11 bases in between. Here the CDR3 reads CASSQVGGNSPLHF. Written as DNA, the CDR3 is TGTGCCAGCAGCCAAGTCGGGGGTAATTCACCCCTCCACTTT.

The rearrangement links TRBV18 to TRBJ2-7; D gene uncertain. Trimming cost V 2 bases and J 3 bases, with 8 bases left between them. Germline V lookup: CDR1 KGHSH, CDR2 LQKENI. The CDR3 consists of 13 residues. CDR3 region: CASSPAGSYEQYF. Written as DNA, the CDR3 is TGTGCCAGCTCACCAGCCGGCAGCTACGAGCAGTACTTC. Looking up the rest from reference TRBV18 and TRBJ2-7 gives the full variable domain: NAGVMQNPRHLVRRRGQEARLRCSPMKGHSHVYWYRQLPEEGLKFMVYLQKENIIDESGMPKERFSAEFPKEGPSILRIQQVVRGDSAAYFCASSPAGSYEQYFGPGTRLTVT.